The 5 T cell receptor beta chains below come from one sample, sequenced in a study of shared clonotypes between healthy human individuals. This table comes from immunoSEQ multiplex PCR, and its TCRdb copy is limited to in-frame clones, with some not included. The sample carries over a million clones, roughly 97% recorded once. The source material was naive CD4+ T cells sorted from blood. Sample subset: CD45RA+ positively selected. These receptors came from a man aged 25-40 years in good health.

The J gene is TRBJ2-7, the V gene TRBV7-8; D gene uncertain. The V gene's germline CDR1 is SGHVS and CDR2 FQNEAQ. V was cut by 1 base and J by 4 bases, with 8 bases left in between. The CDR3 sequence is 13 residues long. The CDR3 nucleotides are TGTGCCAGCAGCTTAGTCGGTCAGTACGAGCAGTACTTC. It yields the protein CASSLVGQYEQYF.

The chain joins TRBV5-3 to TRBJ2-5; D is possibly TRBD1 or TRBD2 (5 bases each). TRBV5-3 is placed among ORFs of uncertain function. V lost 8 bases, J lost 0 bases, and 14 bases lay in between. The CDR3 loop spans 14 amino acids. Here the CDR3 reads CASTGGEYQETQYF. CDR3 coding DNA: TGTGCCAGTACAGGTGGGGAGTACCAAGAGACCCAGTACTTC.

The CDR3 DNA follows: TGTGCCAGCCGCCCCGGTTTTGGTGAGCAGTTCTTC. This codes for CASRPGFGEQFF. This chain joins TRBV6-1 and TRBJ2-1, with no clear D. The germline gives CDR1 MNHNS, CDR2 SASEGT. Trimming cost V 8 bases and J 9 bases, with 14 bases left between them. The CDR3 runs 12 residues.

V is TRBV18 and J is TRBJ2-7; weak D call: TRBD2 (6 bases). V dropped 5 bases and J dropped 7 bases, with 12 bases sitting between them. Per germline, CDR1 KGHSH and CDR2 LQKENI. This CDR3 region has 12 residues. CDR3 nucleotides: TGTGCCAGCTCATCCTCGGGGGAAGAGCAGTACTTC. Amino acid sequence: CASSSSGEEQYF.

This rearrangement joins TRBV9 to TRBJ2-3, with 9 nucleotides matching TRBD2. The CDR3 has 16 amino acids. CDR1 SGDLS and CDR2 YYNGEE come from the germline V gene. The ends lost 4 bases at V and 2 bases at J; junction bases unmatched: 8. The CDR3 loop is CASSLGGTSNTDTQYF. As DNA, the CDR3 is TGTGCCAGCAGCCTAGGTGGGACTAGCAACACAGATACGCAGTATTTT.